The 20 T cell receptor beta chains below were found in one sample sequenced in a study of blood T cell repertoires in COVID-19. Generated by immunoSEQ multiplex PCR, the TCRdb table keeps only in-frame clones and is missing some. The sample carries fewer than 250,000 clones, around 90% recorded once. Sequenced: peripheral blood. The receptors here all came from a man younger than 40 with COVID-19, enrolled during active disease.

This clone was recorded only once. CDR3: CASSLMGASGASTDTQYF. CDR3 DNA sequence: TGTGCCAGCAGCTTAATGGGTGCTAGCGGGGCTAGCACAGATACGCAGTATTTT. The J gene is TRBJ2-3, the V gene TRBV7-3; TRBD2 matches at 9 bases. Trimming cost V 1 base and J 0 bases; bases outside gene matches: 8. Looked up from germline, CDR1 is SGHTA and CDR2 is FQGTGA. The CDR3 sequence is 18 residues long.

This chain uses TRBV6-6 with TRBJ1-2; TRBD1 is a possible D gene (5 bases). CDR3 length: 14 residues. V was cut by 6 bases and J by 4 bases, with 15 bases left in between. From germline, CDR1 is MNHNY and CDR2 SVGAGI (reference sequence). In nucleotides, the CDR3 is TGTGCCAGCAGCCCTCTGGGGGGATCCTATGGCTACACCTTC. Protein sequence: CASSPLGGSYGYTF.

This chain uses TRBV5-4 with TRBJ1-1; TRBD1 might be the D (5 bases). The CDR3 length is 15 residues. Trimming left V 1 base short and J 6 bases short, with 16 bases between. Germline V gene data show CDR1 as SGHNT and CDR2 as YYREEE (reference sequence). The CDR3 loop reads CASSLSGRAGAEAFF. In DNA form, the CDR3 reads TGTGCCAGCAGCTTGAGTGGCAGGGCCGGCGCTGAAGCTTTCTTT.

The chain employs TRBV11-3 and TRBJ1-1, with D uncertain. Trimming cost V 3 bases and J 7 bases, with 9 bases left between them. Germline lookup yields CDR1 SGHNT and CDR2 YENEEA. The CDR3 contains 12 residues. The DNA for the CDR3 is TGTGCCAGCAGCTTTGCGGGAAGTGAAGCTTTCTTT. The encoded protein is CASSFAGSEAFF.

V gene TRBV11-2 combines with J gene TRBJ2-7; the match to TRBD1 covers 7 bases. The CDR3 has 13 amino acids. Germline CDR1 is SGHAT and CDR2 is FQNNGV. V shed 6 bases, J shed 4 bases, and the junction held 6 bases outside the gene matches. CDR3 DNA: TGTGCCAGCAGGCCGGGACAGCCATACGAGCAGTACTTC. It codes for CASRPGQPYEQYF.

J is TRBJ1-1 and V is TRBV6-4; D is uncertain. Trimming pared 6 bases from V and 3 bases from J, leaving 11 bases between. The germline gives CDR1 MRHNA, CDR2 SNTAGT. The CDR3 is made up of 13 amino acids. The CDR3 coding sequence is TGTGCCAGCAGCCAGGAGGAAGACACTGAAGCTTTCTTT. Its protein is CASSQEEDTEAFF.

This CDR3 reads CASSQEPTGDQPQHF. In nucleotides, the CDR3 is TGCGCCAGCAGCCAGGAGCCTACAGGGGATCAGCCCCAGCATTTT. The gene calls are TRBV4-1 and TRBJ1-5, with TRBD1 identical over 7 bases. Germline CDR1 reads MGHRA; CDR2 reads YSYEKL. Trimming cost V 3 bases and J 5 bases; bases outside gene matches: 7. The CDR3 covers 15 residues.

The J gene is TRBJ1-1, the V gene TRBV3-1 (or the pseudogene TRBV3-2); D gene unclear. In germline, CDR1 is LGHDT, CDR2 YNNKEL (reference sequence). The CDR3 has 16 residues. Trimming removed 0 bases from V and 0 bases from J, with 11 bases in between. CDR3 bases: TGTGCCAGCAGCCAAGATGCGGGTCCCCTGAACACTGAAGCTTTCTTT. This codes for CASSQDAGPLNTEAFF.

This clone was picked up one time. This chain uses TRBV7-9 with TRBJ1-1; TRBD1 aligns across 8 bases. The length of the CDR3 is 15 residues. The V gene end was trimmed by 7 bases and the J gene end by 1 base; junction bases not matched to a gene: 8. CDR1 is SEHNR and CDR2 is FQNEAQ in the germline V gene (reference sequence). The CDR3 region has the DNA TGTGCCAGCACCTCCACAGGGACAGGGAACACTGAAGCTTTCTTT. Amino acid sequence: CASTSTGTGNTEAFF.

The DNA of the CDR3 is TGTGCCAGCAGCAGAGGACAGGACTATGGCTACACCTTC. Encoded protein: CASSRGQDYGYTF. J is TRBJ1-2 and V is TRBV27, with 7 bases aligning to TRBD1. CDR1 is MNHEY, CDR2 SMNVEV, per germline (reference sequence). After removal of 6 bases from V and 3 bases from J, the junction contained 4 bases not matched to a gene. The CDR3 runs to 13 residues.

The chain recombines TRBV7-9 with TRBJ1-1; TRBD1 agrees at 7 bases. V gave up 4 bases and J gave up 0 bases; unmatched junction bases: 5. Germline CDR1 is SEHNR and CDR2 is FQNEAQ (reference sequence). There are 15 residues in the CDR3. CDR3 in amino acids: CASSSGQGVNTEAFF. CDR3 in DNA: TGTGCCAGCAGCTCCGGGCAGGGGGTGAACACTGAAGCTTTCTTT.

The chain uses TRBV5-5 and TRBJ2-7, with D perhaps TRBD1 (6 bases). V lost 4 bases and J lost 0, with 20 bases in between. The CDR3 extends over 17 amino acids. Germline-derived CDR1 and CDR2 are SGHKS and YYEKEE (reference sequence). The CDR3 region is CASSLPPWGPTSYEQYF. CDR3 bases: TGTGCCAGCAGCCTCCCGCCGTGGGGGCCGACCTCCTACGAGCAGTACTTC.

The chain combines TRBV5-4 with TRBJ2-2, with D unclear. The ends were cut back, 3 bases at V and 1 base at J, with 10 bases in the middle. Germline CDR1 and CDR2: SGHNT and YYREEE (reference sequence). This CDR3 spans 15 amino acids. CDR3 in DNA: TGTGCCAGCAGCTCGCGCGGCGTGAACACCGGGGAGCTGTTTTTT. It codes for CASSSRGVNTGELFF.

The chain combines TRBV6-6 with TRBJ2-5, with TRBD1 identical over 7 bases. The V and J ends lost 0 bases and 1 base, in that order; junction bases with no gene match: 2. CDR1 and CDR2 (germline): MNHNY, SVGAGI (reference sequence). The length of the CDR3 is 15 residues. Here the CDR3 reads CASSYSRQGQETQYF. The CDR3 DNA follows: TGTGCCAGCAGTTACTCGAGACAGGGCCAAGAGACCCAGTACTTC.

V is TRBV10-2 and J is TRBJ2-7; TRBD1 matches 7 bases. Trimming cost V 4 bases and J 3 bases; bases outside gene matches: 9. From germline, CDR1 is WSHSY and CDR2 SAAADI. This CDR3 contains 15 residues. DNA for the CDR3: TGCGCCAGCAGTGCGACCGGGACAGAAAACTACGAGCAGTACTTC. Its protein is CASSATGTENYEQYF.

This chain connects TRBV6-5 to TRBJ1-6; 8 bases map to TRBD1. Trimming at V came to 0 bases and at J to 10 bases, leaving 5 bases not matched to a gene. CDR1 and CDR2 from the germline V gene are MNHEY and SVGAGI. The CDR3 has 15 residues. The CDR3 bases are TGTGCCAGCAGTTACTCCGACAGGGGCGGCTCACCCCTCCACTTT. Translating gives CASSYSDRGGSPLHF.

About this clone: At one end the junction does not follow the germline gene, possibly because of a read error. The chain has TRBV7-3 and TRBJ2-2, with TRBD1 as a possible D gene (6 bases). This CDR3 is built from 16 residues. Germline lookup yields CDR1 SGHTA and CDR2 FQGTGA. CDR3 residues: CASSLNGQGNAGELFF. The CDR3 coding sequence is TGTGCCAGCAGCTTAAATGGGCAGGGGAACGCCGGGGAGCTGTTTTTT.

V and J are TRBV5-6 and TRBJ1-1, with 9 bases matching TRBD1. J gave up 9 bases and V 0 bases, and 3 bases lay outside the gene matches. The CDR3 length is 13 residues. The germline V gene encodes CDR1 SGHDT and CDR2 YYEEEE. CDR3 protein: CASSLEDRGKAFF. As DNA, the CDR3 is TGTGCCAGCAGCTTGGAGGACAGGGGTAAAGCTTTCTTT.

This clone came up once. The V call is TRBV4-1, the J call TRBJ1-6, with D maybe TRBD1 (6 bases). V lost 5 bases to trimming and J lost 0 bases, with 17 bases between them. The CDR3 totals 18 residues. The germline V gene has CDR1 MGHRA and CDR2 YSYEKL. The CDR3 protein is CASSLRRGAGSYNSPLHF. The CDR3 DNA sequence: TGCGCCAGCAGCTTACGACGGGGGGCCGGCTCCTATAATTCACCCCTCCACTTT.

The rearrangement links TRBV9 to TRBJ1-2; possible D gene TRBD1, 5 bases. The CDR3 loop spans 14 amino acids. Trimming removed 3 bases from V and 5 bases from J, with 14 bases in between. The germline V gene encodes CDR1 SGDLS and CDR2 YYNGEE. Here the CDR3 reads CASSEEDSLYGYTF. The DNA for the CDR3 is TGTGCCAGCAGCGAAGAAGACAGCCTGTATGGCTACACCTTC.